Following are 2 T cell receptor beta chains from one sample sequenced in a study of blood T cell repertoires in COVID-19. Only in-frame clones appear in the TCRdb table, and some are missing; sequencing was by immunoSEQ multiplex PCR. This table has approximately 200,000 clones, 94% appearing once. Sequenced sample: peripheral blood. These receptors were obtained from a man under 40 with COVID-19, enrolled during active disease.

This chain uses TRBV3-1 (or the pseudogene TRBV3-2) with TRBJ1-5, with D unclear. V gave up 0 bases and J gave up 1 base, with 4 bases separating them. CDR1 and CDR2 (germline): LGHDT, YNNKEL (reference sequence). This CDR3 has 14 residues. Here the CDR3 reads CASSQDLSNQPQHF. The DNA for the CDR3 is TGTGCCAGCAGCCAAGACCTGAGCAATCAGCCCCAGCATTTT.

This sequence joins TRBV5-4 and TRBJ2-1, with D possibly TRBD1 on 5 matching bases. CDR1 and CDR2 (germline): SGHNT, YYREEE (reference sequence). V was clipped by 4 bases and J by 7 bases, with 15 bases between them. The CDR3 is 14 amino acids. The CDR3 nucleotides are TGTGCCAGCAGCGCCCAAACAGGAGAAAATGAGCAGTTCTTC. This encodes CASSAQTGENEQFF. Variable domain in full (rest from reference TRBV5-4 and TRBJ2-1): ETGVTQSPTHLIKTRGQQVTLRCSSQSGHNTVSWYQQALGQGPQFIFQYYREEENGRGNFPPRFSGLQFPNYSSELNVNALELDDSALYLCASSAQTGENEQFFGPGTRLTVL.